These 15 T cell receptor beta chains came from one sample sequenced in a study of Tregs in tolerant kidney transplant recipients. Libraries were prepared by immunoSEQ multiplex PCR; TCRdb keeps only in-frame clonotypes and omits some of them. This sample's table reports 30,000 or so clones. This specimen was CD8+ T cells from blood, taken before the transplant. Source of these receptors: a human donor who received a combined kidney and bone marrow transplant.

Regarding this clone: A junction boundary mismatches the germline segment, possibly from a read error. CDR3 DNA (partial): TGCGCCAGCAGCCAAGCGGGACAGCGGGGGGAAAGAAACTATGGC. It yields the protein CASSQAGQRGERNYG. In full, the CDR3 is CASSQAGQRGERNYGYTF. The chain employs TRBV4-2 and TRBJ1-2, with TRBD1 matching 7 bases. The read ends 3 residues shy of where the CDR3 ends; the end is completed using the germline J gene. The V gene's germline CDR1 is LGHNA and CDR2 YNFKEQ. There are 18 residues in the CDR3.

With regard to this clone: Read coverage stops 3 residues before the CDR3 terminus; the germline J gene supplies the remainder. This rearrangement joins TRBV19 to TRBJ2-2, with a tentative D call TRBD2 (6 bases). In germline, CDR1 is LNHDA, CDR2 SQIVND (reference sequence). CDR3 length equals 13 residues. V lost 8 bases and J lost 1, with 8 bases in between. CDR3 residues: CASLGLNTGELFF. The covered CDR3 bases are TGTGCCAGTCTGGGACTGAACACCGGGGAG.

The CDR3 reads CASSLVGGYEQYF. CDR3 DNA (partial): TGTGCCAGCAGCTTAGTGGGGGGCTACGAG. The chain couples TRBV7-6 to TRBJ2-7; TRBD2 might be the D (6 bases). The CDR3 extends 3 residues past the end of the read, so its final part is completed from the germline J gene. The CDR3 has 13 amino acids. The V gene lost 1 base and the J gene lost 3 bases, with 7 bases spanning the gap. Germline lookup yields CDR1 SGHVS and CDR2 FNYEAQ. The whole variable domain, remainder taken from reference TRBV7-6 and TRBJ2-7, is GAGVSQSPRYKVTKRGQDVALRCDPISGHVSLYWYRQALGQGPEFLTYFNYEAQQDKSGLPNDRFSAERPEGSISTLTIQRTEQRDSAMYRCASSLVGGYEQYFGPGTRLTVT.

As regards this clone: The read ends 3 residues early relative to the CDR3; the germline J gene fills the gap. The chain carries TRBV19 and TRBJ2-7, with D possibly TRBD1 on 7 matching bases. Trimming cost V 3 bases and J 0 bases, with 12 bases left between them. The CDR3 runs 15 residues. CDR1 and CDR2 from the germline V gene are LNHDA and SQIVND (reference sequence). This CDR3 is CASSISGDSSYEQYF. The part of the CDR3 DNA that was read is TGTGCCAGTAGTATTTCGGGGGACAGCTCCTACGAG.

Incomplete CDR3 DNA: TGCAGTGCTAGAGATCTTGAGGGCGGGGCCCTCTTTAATGAG. Its protein is CSARDLEGGALFNE. The entire CDR3 protein reads CSARDLEGGALFNEQFF. This chain uses TRBV20-1 with TRBJ2-1; TRBD2 might be the D (6 bases). The CDR3 extends 3 residues past the end of the read, so its final part is completed from the germline J gene. Trimming stripped 0 bases from V and 7 bases from J, with 22 bases between. Germline values: CDR1 DFQATT, CDR2 SNEGSKA (reference sequence). This CDR3 spans 17 amino acids.

Concerning this clone itself: The read halts 3 residues ahead of the CDR3 end, with the missing end drawn from the germline J gene. The rearrangement joins TRBV6-2 or TRBV6-3 to TRBJ2-3; 7 bases map to TRBD2. The V gene's germline CDR1 is MNHEY and CDR2 SVGEGT. CDR3 length equals 15 residues. V lost 7 bases and J lost 3; bases outside the gene matches: 10. The covered CDR3 bases are TGTGCCAGCAAACCCCGGGCTAGCGGTACAGATACG. The encoded protein is CASKPRASGTDT. The entire CDR3 reads CASKPRASGTDTQYF.

Of note for this clone: The read terminates 3 residues ahead of where the CDR3 ends, so the germline J gene completes it. V usage is TRBV19 and J usage is TRBJ2-1, with 8 bases identical to TRBD2. CDR3 length equals 15 residues. The germline CDR1 and CDR2 sequences are LNHDA and SQIVND (reference sequence). The junction had 6 bases not matched to a gene; V was cut back by 1 base and J by 7 bases. The CDR3 bases that were read are TGTGCCAGTAGTATAGTAGCGGGAAGCCTTAATGAG. Residues: CASSIVAGSLNE. The CDR3 as a whole reads CASSIVAGSLNEQFF.

The sequenced CDR3 bases are TGTGCCTGGAGAATACCGGGACTAGCGGGATCAAACATT. Encoded protein: CAWRIPGLAGSNI. The whole CDR3 protein is CAWRIPGLAGSNIQYF. The V gene is TRBV30, the J gene TRBJ2-4, with 13 bases matching TRBD2. Sequencing ends 3 residues short of the CDR3 end; the germline J gene provides the rest. The CDR3 sequence is 16 residues long. Germline V CDR1 and CDR2: GTSNPN, SVGIG (reference sequence). The trim removed 3 bases at V and 6 bases at J, leaving 8 bases unmatched.

Concerning this clone: Read data end 3 residues before the CDR3 end; the end is taken from the germline J gene. The chain has TRBV7-2 and TRBJ2-7; 14 nucleotides line up with TRBD2. The CDR3 extends over 15 amino acids. From germline, CDR1 is SGHTA and CDR2 FQGNSA. V lost 6 bases to trimming and J lost 4 bases; unmatched junction nucleotides: 5. The part of the CDR3 DNA that was read is TGTGCCAGCAGTCTGGGACTAGCGGGAGTATACGAG. Protein sequence: CASSLGLAGVYE. The entire CDR3 reads CASSLGLAGVYEQYF.

A remark on this clone: The read gets to within 3 residues of the CDR3 end, and the germline J gene fills in the rest. This sequence joins TRBV12-3 or TRBV12-4 and TRBJ2-1; 8 nucleotides line up with TRBD2. Unmatched junction bases numbered 5, after V lost 3 bases and J lost 7 bases. The CDR3 extends over 14 amino acids. The CDR3 protein is CASSFWGLENEQFF. The covered CDR3 bases are TGTGCCAGCAGTTTTTGGGGACTAGAAAATGAG.

A note on this clone: The read ends 3 residues early relative to the CDR3; the germline J gene fills the gap. The chain couples TRBV6-4 to TRBJ2-2; tentative D call: TRBD2 (5 bases). Germline CDR1 and CDR2: MRHNA and SNTAGT. V was pared by 3 bases and J by 0 bases, with 8 bases between. The CDR3 loop spans 15 amino acids. Partial CDR3 DNA: TGTGCCAGCAGTGAGGAAGCGGCGAACACCGGGGAG. This codes for CASSEEAANTGE. The full CDR3 is CASSEEAANTGELFF.

As regards this clone: The read falls 3 residues short of the CDR3 end, and the missing part is taken from the germline J gene. This rearrangement joins TRBV5-1 to TRBJ2-7, with 7 bases aligning to TRBD1. The CDR3 consists of 14 residues. Germline assignment: CDR1 SGHRS and CDR2 YFSETQ. V shed 0 bases and J 4 bases; nucleotides not matched to a gene: 4. The sequenced CDR3 bases are TGCGCCAGCAGCTTGGGACAGGGTGTGTACGAG. It encodes CASSLGQGVYE. Given in full, the CDR3 is CASSLGQGVYEQYF.

Concerning this clone: The CDR3 end falls 3 residues outside the read, so it is completed with the germline J gene. The gene calls are TRBV10-3 and TRBJ1-3; D ambiguous. The CDR3 is 12 amino acids. The germline CDR1 and CDR2 sequences are ENHRY and SYGVKD. V lost 7 bases and J 2 bases, leaving 6 bases between the germline ends. The CDR3 bases that were read are TGTGCCATCAACTCCGCTGGAAACACC. This gives the protein CAINSAGNT. The CDR3 reads in full as CAINSAGNTIYF.

For this clone: The CDR3 end falls 3 residues outside the read, so it is completed with the germline J gene. V is TRBV18 and J is TRBJ2-5; 9 nucleotides agree with TRBD2. J gave up 3 bases and V 0 bases, and 14 bases lay outside the gene matches. Per germline, CDR1 KGHSH and CDR2 LQKENI. The CDR3 spans 19 residues. CDR3 residues: CASSPPESWLAGTKETQYF. The sequenced part of the CDR3 DNA is TGTGCCAGCTCACCACCGGAAAGTTGGCTAGCGGGAACGAAAGAGACC. Supplemented by reference TRBV18 and TRBJ2-5, the full variable domain reads NAGVMQNPRHLVRRRGQEARLRCSPMKGHSHVYWYRQLPEEGLKFMVYLQKENIIDESGMPKERFSAEFPKEGPSILRIQQVVRGDSAAYFCASSPPESWLAGTKETQYFGPGTRLLVL.

About this clone: The observed sequence ends 3 residues before the CDR3 terminus, with the missing tail filled in from the germline J gene. V usage is TRBV2 and J usage is TRBJ1-1, with D possibly being TRBD1 (6 bases). V was trimmed by 10 bases and J by 7 bases, leaving 16 bases between them. The germline CDR1 and CDR2 sequences are SNHLY and FYNNEI. This CDR3 has 12 amino acids. CDR3 DNA, as far as it was read: TGTGCCAACCTACAGGGCACGGTTGAA. Its protein product is CANLQGTVE. The CDR3, in full, reads CANLQGTVEAFF.